A selection of T cell receptor beta chains follows, all from one sample in a study of blood T cell repertoires in COVID-19. Sequencing used immunoSEQ multiplex PCR; TCRdb keeps in-frame clones, though not all of them. The table has about 100,000 clones, 91% seen once. The sequencing input was peripheral blood. The source is a man aged 60 to 69 with acute or convalescent COVID-19. Both conserved end residues are part of each CDR3. Fields, in order: J gene, D gene, V gene, CDR3 protein, CDR3 DNA. The D gene is left open where the match is weak.

TRBJ1-3,.,TRBV7-9,CASSRAQSSGNTIYF,TGTGCCAGCAGCCGTGCACAATCCTCTGGAAACACCATATATTTT
TRBJ2-2,.,TRBV10-3,CAISDSVSGELFF,TGTGCCATCAGTGACTCAGTATCCGGGGAGCTGTTTTTT
TRBJ2-1,.,TRBV4-1,CASSHRAGSSNEQFF,TGCGCCAGCAGCCACAGGGCGGGATCCTCCAATGAGCAGTTCTTC
TRBJ2-5,TRBD1,TRBV7-2,CASSLEGTGARYEYF,TGTGCCAGCAGCTTAGAGGGGACAGGGGCCCGGTACGAGTACTTC
TRBJ2-6,TRBD1,TRBV6-5,CASSTGDRANVLTF,TGTGCCAGCAGTACAGGGGACCGGGCCAACGTCCTGACTTTC
TRBJ2-3,.,TRBV11-2,CASSLISDTQYF,TGTGCCAGCAGCCTAATATCAGATACGCAGTATTTT
TRBJ2-2,TRBD1,TRBV24-1,CATSDAGQGVRDGELFF,TGTGCCACCAGTGACGCCGGACAGGGGGTTCGTGACGGGGAGCTGTTTTTT
TRBJ2-2,TRBD1,TRBV29-1,CSVPGTGDTGELFF,TGCAGCGTCCCCGGGACAGGGGACACCGGGGAGCTGTTTTTT
TRBJ1-2,.,TRBV28,CASSRPGYGYTF,TGTGCCAGCAGCAGGCCAGGCTATGGCTACACCTTC
TRBJ2-3,.,TRBV2,CAIRSGRVSTDTQYF,TGTGCCATCCGTTCGGGAAGGGTGAGCACAGATACGCAGTATTTT
TRBJ1-2,TRBD1,TRBV9,CASSVESNREGQNDGGGYTF,TGTGCCAGCAGCGTAGAGTCGAACCGAGAGGGACAGAACGACGGAGGTGGCTACACCTTC
TRBJ1-2,TRBD1,TRBV19,CASSGPRQGENYGYTF,TGTGCCAGTAGTGGCCCCCGACAGGGGGAAAACTATGGCTACACCTTC
TRBJ1-1,.,TRBV3-1/TRBV3-2,CASSPTQQGNTEAFF,TGTGCCAGCAGCCCGACGCAGCAGGGAAACACTGAAGCTTTCTTT